A single sample is the source of the 12 T cell receptor beta chains below, sequenced in a study of patients and donors after allogeneic stem cell transplantation. TCRdb passed the RT-PCR reads through MiXCR, listing each CDR3 protein once. The data show about a million distinct CDR3 sequences, roughly 17% seen once. Input material: blood, either unsorted or a sorted T cell fraction (not recorded which). The receptors were gathered from a human donor who was either an allogeneic HSCT recipient or a stem cell or donor lymphocyte infusion donor (not recorded which). It is not recorded whose cells these are; they may come from a transplant donor.

The J gene is TRBJ2-2, the V gene TRBV25-1; tentative D call: TRBD1 (5 bases). The CDR3 contains 14 residues. V lost 2 bases and J lost 7, with 11 bases in between. Germline assignment: CDR1 MGHDK and CDR2 SYGVNS. CDR3 amino acids: CASSEPGWDGELFF. CDR3 in DNA: TGTGCCAGCAGTGAACCAGGGTGGGACGGGGAGCTGTTTTTT.

Written as DNA, the CDR3 is TGCGCCAGCAGCTTTGGAGCCACTTACGAGCAGTACTTC. Amino acid sequence: CASSFGATYEQYF. The rearrangement uses TRBV5-1 and TRBJ2-7; no clear D. The CDR3 covers 13 residues. Trimming left V 2 bases short and J 4 bases short, with 10 bases between. Germline lookup yields CDR1 SGHRS and CDR2 YFSETQ. Supplemented by reference TRBV5-1 and TRBJ2-7, the full variable domain reads KAGVTQTPRYLIKTRGQQVTLSCSPISGHRSVSWYQQTPGQGLQFLFEYFSETQRNKGNFPGRFSGRQFSNSRSEMNVSTLELGDSALYLCASSFGATYEQYFGPGTRLTVT.

This clonotype was counted only a few times. The chain couples TRBV6-1 to TRBJ1-5; D possibly corresponds to TRBD1 (6 bases). CDR3 length: 14 residues. V dropped 8 bases and J dropped 1 base, with 12 bases sitting between them. The germline V gene has CDR1 MNHNS and CDR2 SASEGT. The CDR3 region has the DNA TGTGCCAGCGCTAGGGGGGAGAGCAATCAGCCCCAGCATTTT. Translated: CASARGESNQPQHF.

The V gene is TRBV29-1, the J gene TRBJ1-1; D gene ambiguous. CDR1 is SQVTM and CDR2 is ANQGSEA in the germline V gene. There are 12 residues in the CDR3. V dropped 7 bases and J dropped 1 base, with 10 bases sitting between them. The chain's CDR3 is CSGLQQNTEAFF. CDR3 coding DNA: TGCAGCGGTCTACAGCAGAACACTGAAGCTTTCTTT.

In its sample, this clonotype was seen a few times. CDR3: CASSMTEFPSYEQYF. For the CDR3, the DNA is TGTGCCAGCAGCATGACAGAATTCCCCTCCTACGAGCAGTACTTC. V gene TRBV7-2 combines with J gene TRBJ2-7; TRBD1 might be the D (5 bases). CDR1 SGHTA and CDR2 FQGNSA come from the germline V gene. V was clipped by 5 bases and J by 0 bases, with 14 bases between them. The CDR3 has 15 residues.

This clonotype was detected only a few times. The V and J genes are TRBV21-1 and TRBJ1-1. TRBV21-1 is an annotated pseudogene. The CDR3 runs to 15 residues. The CDR3 protein is CASSKVSQLNTEAFF. Here the CDR3 DNA reads TGTGCCAGCAGCAAAGTATCACAGCTTAACACTGAAGCTTTCTTT.

This clonotype has more than one count but fewer than ten. The chain carries TRBV5-1 and TRBJ2-1; TRBD2 might be the D (6 bases). The CDR3 loop spans 15 amino acids. Germline values: CDR1 SGHRS, CDR2 YFSETQ. The V end lost 4 bases, the J end lost 3 bases, and 14 bases lay between the germline ends. In DNA form, the CDR3 reads TGCGCCAGCAGCCCATCCGGGACTTACTACAATGAGCAGTTCTTC. Its protein product is CASSPSGTYYNEQFF.

The CDR3 DNA sequence: TGTGCCAGCAGCCCTGGGGTACAACTACACCAAGAGACCCAGTACTTC. This translates into CASSPGVQLHQETQYF. V gene TRBV7-7 combines with J gene TRBJ2-5; D unresolved. The CDR3 has 16 residues. Germline V CDR1 and CDR2: SSHAT, FNYEAQ (reference sequence). V shed 5 bases and J shed 0 bases, with 16 bases lying between them.

This clonotype showed up just a few times. CDR3 coding DNA: TGCAGCGTTGTACGGACACAAGGATCACCCCTCCACTTT. It translates to CSVVRTQGSPLHF. The chain joins TRBV29-1 to TRBJ1-6; D perhaps matches TRBD1 (5 bases). CDR3 length equals 13 residues. CDR1 and CDR2 from the germline V gene are SQVTM and ANQGSEA. Trimming took 4 bases from V and 10 from J, leaving 14 bases between them.

This clonotype was detected only a few times. The rearrangement links TRBV7-9 to TRBJ2-3, with TRBD1 matching 10 bases. CDR3 length equals 16 residues. Trimming at V came to 3 bases and at J to 2 bases, leaving 5 bases not matched to a gene. CDR1 SEHNR and CDR2 FQNEAQ come from the germline V gene (reference sequence). This CDR3 is CASSLWTGGTTDTQYF. CDR3 coding DNA: TGTGCCAGCAGCTTGTGGACAGGGGGAACCACAGATACGCAGTATTTT.

The chain carries TRBV5-1 and TRBJ2-7; D uncertain. The germline V and J ends were trimmed by 4 bases and 3 bases, with 23 bases remaining between them. There are 17 residues in the CDR3. CDR1 is SGHRS and CDR2 is YFSETQ in the germline V gene. CDR3 residues: CASSQKKPDAEHYEQYF. The CDR3 DNA follows: TGCGCCAGCAGCCAGAAAAAACCGGACGCGGAGCACTACGAGCAGTACTTC.

The rearrangement uses TRBV7-9 and TRBJ1-1; 7 bases line up with TRBD1. The ends lost 7 bases at V and 4 bases at J; junction bases unmatched: 12. Germline CDR1 and CDR2: SEHNR and FQNEAQ (reference sequence). The CDR3 runs 15 residues. The CDR3 DNA follows: TGTGCCAGCAAGCCGACAGGGAATGTTGTCACTGAAGCTTTCTTT. Amino acid sequence: CASKPTGNVVTEAFF.